These T cell receptor beta chains were read from a single sample in a study of cytomegalovirus exposure and HLA in healthy donors. Repertoires were generated with immunoSEQ multiplex PCR, while TCRdb's copy carries only in-frame clones and drops some. The sample holds roughly 290,000 clones, 75% to 90% seen once. The sample was PBMCs. These receptors all come from a girl aged 2-10 years in good health and CMV-seronegative. Each CDR3 is given with its conserved first and last residue. A D gene is named only where the DNA matches it firmly. Clone size is given for some rows only: seen once, a few or many times, or a class if the clone is expanded.

J gene	clone size	V gene	D gene	CDR3 length	CDR3 protein	CDR3 DNA
TRBJ2-1	NA	TRBV2	TRBD2	18	CASSEWGSGSEGYNEQFF	TGTGCCAGCAGTGAATGGGGTAGCGGGAGCGAGGGGTACAATGAGCAGTTCTTC
TRBJ2-7	NA	TRBV28	TRBD1	17	CASSYWGATGGSYEQYF	TGTGCCAGCAGTTATTGGGGGGCTACAGGGGGCTCCTACGAGCAGTACTTC
TRBJ2-7	NA	TRBV13	TRBD2	14	CASSFSGGRNEQYF	TGTGCCAGCAGCTTCAGCGGGGGACGGAACGAGCAGTACTTC
TRBJ2-3	NA	TRBV11-2	TRBD2	17	CASSTAWGGRPSDTQYF	TGTGCCAGCAGCACTGCTTGGGGAGGGAGACCCTCAGATACGCAGTATTTT
TRBJ1-5	NA	TRBV25-1	NA	13	CASSTGNNQPQHF	TGTGCCAGCAGCACAGGGAACAATCAGCCCCAGCATTTT
TRBJ1-1	few	TRBV30	TRBD1	12	CAWGDRGPEAFF	TGTGCCTGGGGAGACAGGGGCCCTGAAGCTTTCTTT
TRBJ1-2	NA	TRBV14	NA	15	CASSQDGGSLYGYTF	TGTGCCAGCAGCCAAGATGGGGGCAGCCTCTATGGCTACACCTTC
TRBJ2-4	once	TRBV13	NA	14	CASSEGLAKNIQYF	TGTGCCAGCAGCGAGGGACTAGCCAAAAACATTCAGTACTTC
TRBJ2-7	NA	TRBV5-4	TRBD2	15	CASSLFRSSGRQQYF	TGTGCCAGCAGCTTGTTTCGGTCCAGCGGGAGGCAGCAGTACTTC
TRBJ2-7	NA	TRBV7-9	TRBD2	15	CASSSLEAGVYEQYF	TGTGCCAGCAGTTCTCTAGAGGCGGGAGTCTACGAGCAGTACTTC
TRBJ2-1	few	TRBV13	NA	14	CASSLPGENNEQFF	TGTGCCAGCAGCTTACCGGGAGAAAACAATGAGCAGTTCTTC
TRBJ2-3	NA	TRBV16	TRBD2	16	CASSLHSSGRQDTQYF	TGTGCCAGCAGCCTTCATAGTAGCGGGAGACAAGATACGCAGTATTTT
TRBJ1-5	NA	TRBV18	TRBD1	17	CASSPVGPGQGNQPQHF	TGTGCCAGCTCACCGGTAGGGCCGGGACAGGGGAATCAGCCCCAGCATTTT
TRBJ2-1	NA	TRBV6-4	NA	14	CASSRLLGVGEQFF	TGTGCCAGCAGTAGGTTGCTAGGGGTAGGTGAGCAGTTCTTC
TRBJ1-4	few	TRBV30	NA	13	CAWGGTMVEKLFF	TGTGCCTGGGGCGGGACCATGGTGGAAAAACTGTTTTTT